This TCR beta chain was observed in a study of blood T cell repertoires in COVID-19. Looking at the study overall: Sites in the United States, Italy and Spain provided acute and convalescent COVID-19 samples. T cells, B-cell-depleted T cells, or PBMCs provided the cDNA or gDNA that served as material.

Original handling: Amplification of reference gene primers provided the estimated nucleated cell counts. The method was immunoSEQ multiplex PCR; TCRdb's version includes in-frame clones alone and lacks a portion of them. D and trimming were read from the DNA, whereas the V and J calls and clone size are those reported in that table. The sample includes approximately 150,000 clones, approximately 90% of them seen just once. Trimming at V came to 3 bases and at J to 8 bases, leaving 16 bases not matched to a gene. The CDR3 length is 17 residues. Germline values: CDR1 SGHVS, CDR2 FQNEAQ. This sequence joins TRBV7-8 and TRBJ1-2; 9 bases map to TRBD1. The TCR sequence derives from a human donor in a cohort sampled during active COVID-19. Material: peripheral blood. This chain's CDR3 is CASSLGQGFFSGGGYTF. For the CDR3, the DNA is TGTGCCAGCAGCTTGGGACAGGGTTTCTTTAGCGGAGGGGGCTACACCTTC.